This T cell receptor beta chain was obtained from a study of cytomegalovirus exposure and HLA in healthy donors. This PCR relied on a set of 60 Vbeta primers and 13 Jbeta primers. Here immunoSEQ multiplex PCR was the method, and the copy in TCRdb shows in-frame clones only, minus some. The profile covers 120,000 or so clones, with 65% to 80% appearing a single time and just over 1% taken by the ten largest. General study results and limits: Sequencing likely produced, as an artifact, a cluster of highly shared sequence variants.

Details on this clone: Its antigen is unknown.

The V gene end was trimmed by 6 bases and the J gene end by 6 bases; junction bases not matched to a gene: 10. Germline values: CDR1 MNHNY, CDR2 SVGAGI (reference sequence). This CDR3 is 15 amino acids long. The sequencing input was PBMCs. The chain carries TRBV6-6 and TRBJ2-2; 7 bases match TRBD1. The source of this sequence is a human donor in good health. The CDR3 DNA reads TGTGCCAGCAGGACTACAGGGGTGGGGGCCGGGGAGCTGTTTTTT. Its translation is CASRTTGVGAGELFF.